What follows describes a single TCR beta chain. The CDR3 length is 15 residues. After removal of 4 bases from V and 3 bases from J, the junction contained 6 bases not matched to a gene. CDR1 KGHDR and CDR2 SFDVKD come from the germline V gene. This sample was included in a study of T cell repertoires in cytomegalovirus infection. TCRdb recomputed calls from the reads with MiXCR, one row per CDR3 protein. The top ten hold about 13% of the sample, which has around 490,000 distinct CDR3 sequences, more than 25% seen once. The chain recombines TRBV24-1 with TRBJ1-2; 8 bases match TRBD1. The sample taken for sequencing was PBMCs. The source is a human donor in good health (CMV status not recorded). Some clones in this sample may be carry-over from other donors' samples. CDR3 protein: CATSDSQTGDYGYTF. DNA for the CDR3: TGTGCCACCAGTGACTCTCAGACAGGGGACTATGGCTACACCTTC.